The 15 T cell receptor beta chains reported below all come from one sample, sequenced in a study of OX40 agonist ivuxolimab in advanced cancers. Sequencing was performed with immunoSEQ multiplex PCR; in TCRdb, only in-frame clones are kept and a portion is missing. The sample contains tens of thousands of clones, roughly 94% of which appear only once. Sample: CD4+ or CD8+ T cells sorted from blood, taken in a trial of the OX40 agonist ivuxolimab. These receptor sequences come from an adult with an advanced solid tumor such as melanoma, head and neck, liver or kidney cancer.

This clone is a singleton in its sample. The rearrangement joins TRBV5-6 to TRBJ2-7, with D perhaps TRBD2 (6 bases). The CDR3 is 14 amino acids. Germline CDR1 and CDR2: SGHDT and YYEEEE. Trimming left V 3 bases short and J 2 bases short, with 12 bases between. In DNA, the CDR3 is TGTGCCAGCAGCTCCGGGACTGGAGCCTACGAGCAGTACTTC. It encodes CASSSGTGAYEQYF. Drawing the rest from reference TRBV5-6 and TRBJ2-7, the complete variable domain is DAGVTQSPTHLIKTRGQQVTLRCSPKSGHDTVSWYQQALGQGPQFIFQYYEEEERQRGNFPDRFSGHQFPNYSSELNVNALLLGDSALYLCASSSGTGAYEQYFGPGTRLTVT.

The chain has TRBV28 and TRBJ2-7; 11 bases map to TRBD2. V lost 4 bases to trimming and J lost 1 base; unmatched junction nucleotides: 9. From germline, CDR1 is MDHEN and CDR2 SYDVKM. CDR3 length: 17 amino acids. CDR3 region: CASSSEILAGGSYEQYF. The CDR3 DNA is TGTGCCAGCAGTTCCGAAATTCTAGCGGGAGGTTCCTACGAGCAGTACTTC.

The rearrangement joins TRBV28 to TRBJ2-3; tentatively, D is TRBD2 (5 bases). Looked up from germline, CDR1 is MDHEN and CDR2 is SYDVKM. V was shortened by 5 bases and J by 3 bases, with 9 bases between the two germline ends. The CDR3 contains 13 residues. This CDR3 reads CASSEGLTDTQYF. The CDR3 DNA reads TGTGCCAGCAGTGAGGGTTTGACAGATACGCAGTATTTT.

The rearrangement uses TRBV27 and TRBJ1-2; D is uncertain. CDR1 is MNHEY, CDR2 SMNVEV, per germline (reference sequence). V lost 2 bases to trimming and J lost 8 bases, with 3 bases between them. The CDR3 sequence is 10 residues long. The chain's CDR3 is CASSLHGYTF. CDR3 nucleotides: TGTGCCAGCAGTTTACACGGCTACACCTTC.

The chain couples TRBV9 to TRBJ1-3; D is ambiguous. From germline, CDR1 is SGDLS and CDR2 YYNGEE. Trimming left V 3 bases short and J 2 bases short, with 9 bases between. This CDR3 spans 14 amino acids. The CDR3 reads CASSGGGAGNTIYF. The CDR3 DNA is TGTGCCAGCAGCGGCGGAGGAGCTGGAAACACCATATATTTT.

The chain recombines TRBV5-1 with TRBJ1-1; the match to TRBD1 covers 7 bases. Losses at the gene ends were 4 bases for V and 3 bases for J; bases not matched to a gene: 9. Germline lookup yields CDR1 SGHRS and CDR2 YFSETQ. There are 15 residues in the CDR3. Written as DNA, the CDR3 is TGCGCCAGCAGCCGACAGGGAGATAGGGACACTGAAGCTTTCTTT. This sequence encodes CASSRQGDRDTEAFF.

The rearrangement uses TRBV11-3 and TRBJ2-7; D is undetermined. Trimming left V 2 bases short and J 3 bases short, with 14 bases between. From germline, CDR1 is SGHNT and CDR2 YENEEA. The CDR3 runs to 15 residues. CDR3 nucleotides: TGTGCCAGCAGCTTACCTACCGGACCGCGCTACGAGCAGTACTTC. Translation gives CASSLPTGPRYEQYF.

This rearrangement joins TRBV1 to TRBJ2-2; TRBD2 is the table's D call, not checked against the DNA. TRBV1 constitutes a pseudogene. CDR3 length: 16 residues. The CDR3 loop reads CTSSQQREGHTGELFF. Here the CDR3 DNA reads TGCACCAGCAGCCAACAGCGGGAGGGTCACACCGGGGAGCTGTTTTTT.

This clone was observed a single time. V and J are TRBV7-3 and TRBJ2-1; D tentatively reads TRBD1 or TRBD2 (5 bases each). With 5 bases removed from V and 7 bases from J, the gap between germline ends came to 15 bases. Germline V gene lookup returns CDR1 SGHTA and CDR2 FQGTGA. The CDR3 is made up of 14 amino acids. The CDR3 DNA follows: TGTGCCAGCAGCCTGGATGGGGGTGGGAATGAGCAGTTCTTC. This translates into CASSLDGGGNEQFF.

This chain uses TRBV19 with TRBJ2-7; possible D gene TRBD1, 7 bases. This CDR3 is 21 amino acids long. The germline CDR1 and CDR2 sequences are LNHDA and SQIVND (reference sequence). Trimming removed 9 bases from V and 3 bases from J, with 39 bases in between. CDR3 region: CARHRTGLRGRAPRTNYEQYF. In DNA, the CDR3 is TGTGCCAGACATCGGACAGGACTACGCGGTCGGGCCCCTCGGACAAACTACGAGCAGTACTTC.

This rearrangement joins TRBV27 to TRBJ2-1; D gene ambiguous. In germline, CDR1 is MNHEY, CDR2 SMNVEV (reference sequence). The CDR3 is 13 amino acids. V lost 5 bases to trimming and J lost 5 bases, with 10 bases between them. The CDR3 reads CASSPRLNNEQFF. CDR3 coding DNA: TGTGCCAGCAGTCCGAGACTGAACAATGAGCAGTTCTTC.

This chain uses TRBV7-9 with TRBJ2-3, with D hard to call. The V and J ends lost 1 base and 2 bases respectively, with 7 bases between them. This CDR3 contains 14 residues. Germline CDR1 is SEHNR and CDR2 is FQNEAQ (reference sequence). The CDR3 DNA follows: TGTGCCAGCAGCTTAGAAGGTTACACAGATACGCAGTATTTT. This encodes CASSLEGYTDTQYF.

This chain uses TRBV7-9 with TRBJ2-5; 10 nucleotides agree with TRBD1. The DNA end favors TRBJ2-7, so the J call may be wrong. The CDR3 contains 14 residues. Germline loops: CDR1 SEHNR, CDR2 FQNEAQ (reference sequence). In DNA form, the CDR3 reads TGTGCCAGCAGCTTCGGGACAGGGGCTTACGAGCAGTACTTC. This codes for CASSFGTGAYEQYF.

The chain joins TRBV28 to TRBJ1-5; TRBD1 might be the D (5 bases). The germline gives CDR1 MDHEN, CDR2 SYDVKM. Trimming pared 3 bases from V and 4 bases from J, leaving 19 bases between. CDR3 length: 17 residues. The CDR3 loop reads CASSFSTLTELNQPQHF. CDR3 in DNA: TGTGCCAGCAGTTTCTCCACCCTGACAGAGCTGAATCAGCCCCAGCATTTT.

The chain uses TRBV6-1 and TRBJ2-2; the D gene is possibly TRBD2 (5 bases). Trimming removed 4 bases from V and 1 base from J, with 10 bases in between. Germline CDR1 reads MNHNS; CDR2 reads SASEGT. The CDR3 sequence is 15 residues long. CDR3 protein: CASSAGRRNTGELFF. The CDR3 DNA reads TGTGCCAGCAGTGCGGGGAGACGGAACACCGGGGAGCTGTTTTTT.